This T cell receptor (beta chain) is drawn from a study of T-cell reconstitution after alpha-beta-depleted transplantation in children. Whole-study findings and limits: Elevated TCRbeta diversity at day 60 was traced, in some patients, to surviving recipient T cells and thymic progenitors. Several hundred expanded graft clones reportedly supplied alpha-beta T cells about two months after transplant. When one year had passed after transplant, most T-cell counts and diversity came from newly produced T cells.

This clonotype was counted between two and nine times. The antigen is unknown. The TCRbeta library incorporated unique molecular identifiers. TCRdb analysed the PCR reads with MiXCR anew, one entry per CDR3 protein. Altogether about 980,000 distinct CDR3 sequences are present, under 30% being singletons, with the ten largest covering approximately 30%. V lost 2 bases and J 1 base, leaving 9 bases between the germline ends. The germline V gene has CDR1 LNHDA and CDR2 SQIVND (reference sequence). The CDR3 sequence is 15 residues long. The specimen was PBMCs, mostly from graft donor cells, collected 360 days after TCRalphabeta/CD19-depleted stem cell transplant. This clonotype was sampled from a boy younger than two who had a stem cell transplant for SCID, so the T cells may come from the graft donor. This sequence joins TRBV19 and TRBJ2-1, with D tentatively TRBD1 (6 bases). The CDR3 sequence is CASSIRGGSYNEQFF. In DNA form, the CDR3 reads TGTGCCAGTAGTATACGAGGGGGTTCCTACAATGAGCAGTTCTTC.